This T cell receptor beta chain was identified during a study of blood T cell repertoires in COVID-19. Overall study context: Acute-phase and convalescent COVID-19 samples originated in the United States, Italy and Spain.

Measured with immunoSEQ multiplex PCR; TCRdb has only the in-frame clones, and not every one. The sample has about 230,000 clones, approximately 82% seen once; the top ten hold roughly 1.4%. The source material was peripheral blood. The clonotype comes from a woman aged 40 to 55 who had recovered from COVID-19.

The CDR3 DNA is TGCGCCAGCAGCTCCAGCAACAGGGGGCTGGGTGAAGCTTTCTTT. This encodes CASSSSNRGLGEAFF. The chain joins TRBV5-1 to TRBJ1-1; 9 bases align to TRBD1. With V trimmed by 3 bases and J by 7 bases, 10 bases remained unmatched. CDR1 SGHRS and CDR2 YFSETQ come from the germline V gene. The CDR3 extends over 15 amino acids. The full variable domain, with the rest looked up from reference TRBV5-1 and TRBJ1-1, is KAGVTQTPRYLIKTRGQQVTLSCSPISGHRSVSWYQQTPGQGLQFLFEYFSETQRNKGNFPGRFSGRQFSNSRSEMNVSTLELGDSALYLCASSSSNRGLGEAFFGQGTRLTVV.